Described below is a single T cell receptor beta chain sequence and its context. This clone was counted a single time. No cognate antigen has been identified for it. It has no much larger one-base neighbor in the sample; base qualities were not kept. According to the germline V gene (reference sequence), CDR1 reads LNHDA and CDR2 reads SQIVND. The CDR3 measures 15 amino acids from cysteine to phenylalanine. The CDR3 DNA has 45 bases and is translated from base 1. Ends trimmed: V by 0 bases, J by 5 bases; bases unmatched to a gene: 2. TCRbeta CDR3 regions were amplified from genomic DNA using the immunoSEQ Assay, a bias-controlled multiplex PCR. For the original study's pipeline: The number of nucleated cells in each sample was estimated from the amplification of reference gene primers within the assay. To quantify the absolute abundance of each unique TCRbeta CDR3 rearrangement, sequence reads were collapsed and filtered. For each sample, productive Simpson clonality was calculated by taking the square root of Simpson's diversity index across productive rearrangements. The table comes from immuneACCESS by way of TCRdb, which keeps in-frame sequences with V and J called. Part of the clones is missing from these tables; in studies checked, under half for an unresolved V gene and the rest for unknown reasons. From that table come the V and J calls and clone size; the DNA was used to work out D and trimming. The sample has approximately 280,000 clones on record, 86% of them singletons. The ten largest clones add up to under 3% of the sample.

This sample is drawn from a study of blood T cell repertoires in COVID-19 (dated by TCRdb to the early 2020s). Looking at the study overall: Collaborator samples came from the United States, Italy and Spain and covered acute and convalescent phases of COVID-19. The prospective study material was composed of cDNA or gDNA derived from T cells, B-cell-depleted T cells, or PBMCs. A freely available public database, intended as a resource for researchers studying the immune response to SARS-CoV-2, is where the repertoires were released. The samples were drawn from two sources: the first 160 participants of the ongoing ImmuneRACE study, and 950 to 1,500 subjects contributed by 6 global collaborators. The sample metadata nearly always contained a de-identified subject ID, COVID-19 status, age in years and sex. HLA class I and class II types, where available, came from metadata supplied by the sample provider rather than from assay-based typing. The dataset comprised deeply sampled blood TCRbeta repertoires from subjects exposed to, actively infected with, or recovered from COVID-19.

Study-wide conclusions, independent of this receptor: The quantity of clinical and demographic metadata differed by source and by participant and was supplied without curation.

Participants in the prospective study were aged roughly 18 to 95 years, lived in about two dozen United States geographic areas, and enrolled through a virtual design. Cohort assignment in the prospective study relied on participant-reported clinical history from a screening survey and a study questionnaire. For ImmuneRACE Cohort 3, a participant was defined as recovered based on two consecutive negative NP/OP PCR tests, clearance by a healthcare professional, or resolution of symptoms. In the prospective study, whole blood, serum and a nasopharyngeal or oropharyngeal swab were collected from each participant by mobile phlebotomists. Additional blood draws and questionnaires over an approximately two-month period could optionally be provided by prospective study participants. Prospective study blood samples were shipped either frozen or at room temperature before DNA extraction.

The rearrangement combines TRBV19 with TRBJ2-1, with 9 bases aligning to TRBD1. Sequences were obtained from PBMCs or T cells enriched from blood (not recorded which). The sequence came from a woman aged 18-29 years who had recovered from COVID-19. The sequenced DNA: TGTGCCAGTAGTATAGAACAGGGGGCACACAATGAGCAGTTCTTC. It specifies CASSIEQGAHNEQFF.